This T cell receptor (beta chain) comes out of a study of cytomegalovirus exposure and HLA in healthy donors. Notes on the study in general: Sequencing likely generated an artifact that appeared as a cluster of highly shared sequence variants. By HLA locus, TCR association rates varied in a later analysis, with DRB1 showing the most and HLA-C the fewest.

The PCR ran on 60 Vbeta and 13 Jbeta primers. Only in-frame clones appear in the TCRdb table, and some are missing; sequencing was by immunoSEQ multiplex PCR. The sample lists 150,000 or so clones, roughly 76% occurring once. Germline values: CDR1 GTSNPN, CDR2 SVGIG (reference sequence). This CDR3 is built from 11 residues. Trimming cost V 4 bases and J 6 bases, with 9 bases left between them. In regard to this clone: Antigen specificity is unknown.

The sample taken for sequencing was PBMCs. This sequence joins TRBV30 and TRBJ2-5; perhaps TRBD1 as D (6 bases). This TCR was sampled from a woman younger than 35 in good health and CMV-seropositive. CDR3 in DNA: TGTGCCTGGACAGGGGAACAGACCCAGTACTTC. This gives the protein CAWTGEQTQYF.